This paragraph covers one TCR beta chain sequence. Its antigen is still unknown. Each patient came to thyroid surgery without any prior treatment (of any kind). The record originates from a study of metastatic and nonmetastatic thyroid tumors. As for the study in general: Repertoires from blood and tumor or nodule tissue of malignant and benign thyroid patients were compared. Study conclusions and caveats: The reported finding was significantly higher TCR beta diversity in malignant thyroid tumors relative to benign nodules, in blood and tumor.

Original methodology: In papillary thyroid cancer, a distant-metastasis classifier was built using CDR3 differences across clinicopathological groups. TCRdb recomputed clones from the PCR reads via MiXCR. The V and J calls, along with clone size, are taken from TCRdb and not from the paper's own processing. The table includes tens of thousands of clones, around 17% detected once. Germline V gene data show CDR1 as LGHDT and CDR2 as YNNKEL (reference sequence). The CDR3 runs to 15 residues. With 4 bases clipped from V and 1 base from J, the junction kept 3 bases outside the gene matches. The chain combines TRBV3-1 with TRBJ2-1, with 8 bases aligning to TRBD1. The origin of this receptor is a female donor with papillary thyroid cancer or a benign thyroid nodule (not recorded which). Some clones in this sample may be carry-over from other donors' samples. Material for sequencing was blood. The CDR3 loop is CASSLGTGSYNEQFF. The CDR3 nucleotides are TGTGCCAGCAGCCTTGGGACAGGTTCCTACAATGAGCAGTTCTTC.